Listed below are T cell receptor beta chains from one sample, sequenced in a study of response to subunit inactivated influenza vaccine. MiXCR, applied by TCRdb to the RT-PCR reads, yields one record per CDR3 protein. The sample has approximately 500,000 distinct CDR3 sequences, over 10% seen once. The specimen comprised PBMCs from blood, sampled 40 to 50 days after vaccination. These receptors all come from a man aged 45-65 years who received an inactivated influenza vaccine. Both conserved end residues are trimmed from each CDR3. Some rows mark clone size as missing; the rest say once, few, many or name a class of expanded clone.

cdr3_aa	clone_size	j_call	cdr3_length	v_call
ASSLAGGWAEAF	many	TRBJ1-1	12	TRBV12-3/TRBV12-4
SVKGLSKNIQY	few	TRBJ2-4	11	TRBV29-1
ASRPGTGRSTDTQY	NA	TRBJ2-3	14	TRBV7-2
ASSADRSSHSPLH	few	TRBJ1-6	13	TRBV11-2
ASSLPEGRQGAKGEQF	many	TRBJ2-1	16	TRBV28
SAREPGLAYGQY	NA	TRBJ2-7	12	TRBV20-1
ASSVVGTGTYNEQF	many	TRBJ2-1	14	TRBV9
ASSLLPGQDTQY	few	TRBJ2-3	12	TRBV7-3
ASSPTTPGQGADTQY	medium-sized	TRBJ2-3	15	TRBV6-2/TRBV6-3
ASSSGTGGMNEQF	many	TRBJ2-1	13	TRBV12-3/TRBV12-4
SARELAELTYEQY	NA	TRBJ2-7	13	TRBV20-1
ASSFHSGANVLT	NA	TRBJ2-6	12	TRBV28
ASSQVSGGAYEQY	NA	TRBJ2-7	13	TRBV3-1
ATTTGPNGYT	NA	TRBJ1-2	10	TRBV2
ASSGYYGYT	few	TRBJ1-2	9	TRBV6-1
ASSLEGRSYEQY	NA	TRBJ2-7	12	TRBV5-1
ASSEQVFTFSYEQY	NA	TRBJ2-7	14	TRBV5-6
ASSLDSGGPSYEQY	few	TRBJ2-7	14	TRBV7-6
ASSVGYFANEQY	NA	TRBJ2-7	12	TRBV9
ASSSSASGSYEQY	many	TRBJ2-7	13	TRBV6-5
ASTLGSSYNEQF	few	TRBJ2-1	12	TRBV12-3/TRBV12-4
ASTYGTDGLADTQY	NA	TRBJ2-3	14	TRBV5-4
SVKTGKNTEAF	few	TRBJ1-1	11	TRBV29-1
ASSRLKETQY	many	TRBJ2-5	10	TRBV13
ASSPSGANVLT	many	TRBJ2-6	11	TRBV12-3/TRBV12-4